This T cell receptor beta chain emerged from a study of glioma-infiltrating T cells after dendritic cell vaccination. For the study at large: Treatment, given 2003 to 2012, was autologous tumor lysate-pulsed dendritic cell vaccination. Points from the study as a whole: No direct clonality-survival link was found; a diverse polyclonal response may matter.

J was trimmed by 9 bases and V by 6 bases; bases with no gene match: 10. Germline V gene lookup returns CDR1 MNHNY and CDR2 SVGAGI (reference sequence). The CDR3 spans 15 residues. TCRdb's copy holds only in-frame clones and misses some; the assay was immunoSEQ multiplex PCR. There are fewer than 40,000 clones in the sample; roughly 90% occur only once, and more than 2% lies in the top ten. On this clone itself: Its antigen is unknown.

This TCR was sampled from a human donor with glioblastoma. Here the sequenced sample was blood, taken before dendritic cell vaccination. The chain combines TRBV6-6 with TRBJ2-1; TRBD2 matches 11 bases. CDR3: CASSGPSGGRGEQFF. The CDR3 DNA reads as TGTGCCAGCAGCGGCCCTAGCGGGGGGAGAGGTGAGCAGTTCTTC.